The rows below give T cell receptor beta chains drawn from one sample of a study of T cells after yellow fever vaccination. TCRdb called the 5' RACE reads again in MiXCR, with one record for every CDR3 protein. The table records just under 600,000 distinct CDR3 sequences, roughly 13% of them present only once. The sample consisted of PBMCs, taken on the day of the yellow fever booster vaccination. The source is a young man who received the YFV17D yellow fever vaccine. Both conserved end residues are part of each CDR3. The order of the fields is clone size, V gene, J gene, D gene, CDR3 DNA, CDR3 protein. The D gene is left open where the match is weak. Clone size is shown for a subset of rows, as once, few, many or a class of expanded clone.

abundance: NA; v_gene: TRBV30; j_gene: TRBJ2-7; d_gene: NA; CDR3nt: TGTGCCTGGAGCGGGACTTCCTCCTCCTACGAGCAGTACTTC; CDR3aa: CAWSGTSSSYEQYF
abundance: NA; v_gene: TRBV5-1; j_gene: TRBJ2-1; d_gene: TRBD2; CDR3nt: TGCGCCAGCAGCGGGGGGGGGAACTCCTACAATGAGCAGTTCTTC; CDR3aa: CASSGGGNSYNEQFF
abundance: NA; v_gene: TRBV7-6; j_gene: TRBJ2-7; d_gene: TRBD2; CDR3nt: TGTGCCAGCAGCTTATTAGCGGGAGGGCCTGACGAGCAGTACTTC; CDR3aa: CASSLLAGGPDEQYF
abundance: few; v_gene: TRBV30; j_gene: TRBJ1-2; d_gene: NA; CDR3nt: TGTGCCTGGAGTGTATTCCTAATGGACTACACCTTC; CDR3aa: CAWSVFLMDYTF
abundance: NA; v_gene: TRBV7-2; j_gene: TRBJ2-7; d_gene: NA; CDR3nt: TGTGCCAGCAGCTTAGTGACGGACAGTATCTACGAGCAGTACTTC; CDR3aa: CASSLVTDSIYEQYF
abundance: NA; v_gene: TRBV3-1; j_gene: TRBJ2-7; d_gene: NA; CDR3nt: TGTGCCTGCAGCCAGATGACTGGGGGCCCCTACGAGCAGTACTTC; CDR3aa: CACSQMTGGPYEQYF
abundance: NA; v_gene: TRBV18; j_gene: TRBJ2-7; d_gene: NA; CDR3nt: TGTGCCAGCTCACCTAAGGGGGCCTACGAGCAGTACTTC; CDR3aa: CASSPKGAYEQYF
abundance: many; v_gene: TRBV7-8; j_gene: TRBJ2-2; d_gene: TRBD1; CDR3nt: TGTGCCAGCAGTCCTGACAGGGGGTTTACCGGGGAGCTGTTTTTT; CDR3aa: CASSPDRGFTGELFF
abundance: NA; v_gene: TRBV4-3; j_gene: TRBJ1-1; d_gene: NA; CDR3nt: TGCGCCAGCAGCCAAGGGCCCCAGAACACTGAAGCTTTCTTT; CDR3aa: CASSQGPQNTEAFF
abundance: NA; v_gene: TRBV6-5; j_gene: TRBJ2-5; d_gene: NA; CDR3nt: TGTGCCAGCAGTTACTCTACCCCAGGGCCCTACCAAGAGACCCAGTACTTC; CDR3aa: CASSYSTPGPYQETQYF
abundance: few; v_gene: TRBV9; j_gene: TRBJ2-1; d_gene: TRBD1; CDR3nt: TGTGCCAGCAGACGAGGGGGGACAGGGGGAGATGAGCAGTTCTTC; CDR3aa: CASRRGGTGGDEQFF
abundance: few; v_gene: TRBV10-2; j_gene: TRBJ2-7; d_gene: TRBD1; CDR3nt: TGCGCCAGCAGTGGGACCGGGACAGCCTTCCTTGGGATCGGCGAGCAGTACTTC; CDR3aa: CASSGTGTAFLGIGEQYF
abundance: few; v_gene: TRBV5-1; j_gene: TRBJ2-2; d_gene: TRBD1; CDR3nt: TGCGCCAGCAGCTCACGGACAGGGCAGGTCACCGGGGAGCTGTTTTTT; CDR3aa: CASSSRTGQVTGELFF
abundance: few; v_gene: TRBV20-1; j_gene: TRBJ1-1; d_gene: NA; CDR3nt: TGCAGTGCTAGAGACCCAACCTATTCGAACACTGAAGCTTTCTTT; CDR3aa: CSARDPTYSNTEAFF
abundance: NA; v_gene: TRBV5-4; j_gene: TRBJ2-5; d_gene: NA; CDR3nt: TGTGCCAGCAGCTGGCCGGGGCTACAGACTACCGGGGAGACCCAGTACTTC; CDR3aa: CASSWPGLQTTGETQYF
abundance: few; v_gene: TRBV28; j_gene: TRBJ2-3; d_gene: TRBD1; CDR3nt: TGTGCCAGCAGTTTAGGGACAGGGTCGGATACGCAGTATTTT; CDR3aa: CASSLGTGSDTQYF
abundance: few; v_gene: TRBV5-4; j_gene: TRBJ1-5; d_gene: NA; CDR3nt: TGTGCCAGCAGCTTGGCGGGGCGGGGCAATCAGCCCCAGCATTTT; CDR3aa: CASSLAGRGNQPQHF
abundance: few; v_gene: TRBV9; j_gene: TRBJ1-4; d_gene: NA; CDR3nt: TGTGCCAGCAGCGTAGGGTGGGGAGAGTCTGCAACTAATGAAAAACTGTTTTTT; CDR3aa: CASSVGWGESATNEKLFF
abundance: NA; v_gene: TRBV5-4; j_gene: TRBJ1-4; d_gene: NA; CDR3nt: TGTGCCGCAGGGAGGGAACAACTGTTTTTT; CDR3aa: CAAGREQLFF
abundance: many; v_gene: TRBV7-2; j_gene: TRBJ2-5; d_gene: TRBD2; CDR3nt: TGTGCCAGCACGCTAACTAGCGGGGTAGAAGAGACCCAGTACTTC; CDR3aa: CASTLTSGVEETQYF
abundance: few; v_gene: TRBV7-2; j_gene: TRBJ1-6; d_gene: NA; CDR3nt: TGTGCCAGCAGCTTGCTAACAGGACCGGCTTCACCCCTCCACTTT; CDR3aa: CASSLLTGPASPLHF
abundance: few; v_gene: TRBV28; j_gene: TRBJ1-3; d_gene: NA; CDR3nt: TGTGCCAGCAGTTTGTATGGGGCAGGGGACGGAAACACCATATATTTT; CDR3aa: CASSLYGAGDGNTIYF
abundance: many; v_gene: TRBV12-3/TRBV12-4; j_gene: TRBJ2-7; d_gene: NA; CDR3nt: TGTGCCAGCAGCCCGGGTTCGACCTACGAGCAGTACTTC; CDR3aa: CASSPGSTYEQYF
abundance: NA; v_gene: TRBV5-1; j_gene: TRBJ2-1; d_gene: TRBD2; CDR3nt: TGCGCCAGCAGCCGTAGCGGGCCGGATGGGGAGCAGTTCTTC; CDR3aa: CASSRSGPDGEQFF
abundance: few; v_gene: TRBV6-5; j_gene: TRBJ2-2; d_gene: TRBD2; CDR3nt: TGTGCCAGCAGTTACCCCACTAGCGGGAGTGGGGAGCTGTTTTTT; CDR3aa: CASSYPTSGSGELFF
abundance: NA; v_gene: TRBV7-2; j_gene: TRBJ2-1; d_gene: NA; CDR3nt: TGTGCCAGCAGCCAGTGGGGGGAATCCTACAATGAGCAGTTCTTC; CDR3aa: CASSQWGESYNEQFF
abundance: few; v_gene: TRBV6-1; j_gene: TRBJ1-6; d_gene: NA; CDR3nt: TGTGCCAGCAGTGAAGCGGTGGCTTCACCCCTCCACTTT; CDR3aa: CASSEAVASPLHF
abundance: NA; v_gene: TRBV12-3/TRBV12-4; j_gene: TRBJ2-2; d_gene: TRBD1; CDR3nt: TGTGCCAGCAGTCCAGGGGGACCCGGGGAGCTGTTTTTT; CDR3aa: CASSPGGPGELFF
abundance: NA; v_gene: TRBV5-1; j_gene: TRBJ2-2; d_gene: NA; CDR3nt: TGCGCCAGCAGCTTCTCGCCGGCGAACACCGGGGAGCTGTTTTTT; CDR3aa: CASSFSPANTGELFF
abundance: NA; v_gene: TRBV6-1; j_gene: TRBJ2-2; d_gene: TRBD2; CDR3nt: TGTGCCAGCAGGATTAGCGGGAGGAGGACCGGGGAGCTGTTTTTT; CDR3aa: CASRISGRRTGELFF
abundance: NA; v_gene: TRBV7-2; j_gene: TRBJ2-4; d_gene: TRBD2; CDR3nt: TGTGCCAGCAGTGAAGGCGGGAGCTTAAACATTCAGTACTTC; CDR3aa: CASSEGGSLNIQYF
abundance: NA; v_gene: TRBV18; j_gene: TRBJ2-5; d_gene: NA; CDR3nt: TGTGCCAGCTCACCTACCAGGGCAGAGACCCAGTACTTC; CDR3aa: CASSPTRAETQYF
abundance: few; v_gene: TRBV6-1; j_gene: TRBJ2-1; d_gene: TRBD2; CDR3nt: TGTGCCAGCAGCCCTTGGGAGGGCTATTACAATGAGCAGTTCTTC; CDR3aa: CASSPWEGYYNEQFF